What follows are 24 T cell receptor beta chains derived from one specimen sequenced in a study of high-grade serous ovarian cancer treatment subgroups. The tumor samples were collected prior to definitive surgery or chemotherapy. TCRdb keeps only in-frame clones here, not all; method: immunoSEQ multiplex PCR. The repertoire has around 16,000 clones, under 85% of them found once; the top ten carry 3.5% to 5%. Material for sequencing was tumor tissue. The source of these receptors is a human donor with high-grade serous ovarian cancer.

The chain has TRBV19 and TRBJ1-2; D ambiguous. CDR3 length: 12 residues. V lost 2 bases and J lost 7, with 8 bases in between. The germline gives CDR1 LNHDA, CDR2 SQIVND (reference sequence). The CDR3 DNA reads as TGTGCCAGTAGTATAAGAGAGGCTGGCTACACCTTC. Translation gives CASSIREAGYTF.

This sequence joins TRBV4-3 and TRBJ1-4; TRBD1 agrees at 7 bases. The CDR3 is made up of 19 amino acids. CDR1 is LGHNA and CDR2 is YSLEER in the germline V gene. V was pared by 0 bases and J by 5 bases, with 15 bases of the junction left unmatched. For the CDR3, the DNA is TGCGCCAGCAGCCAAGATTTAAGGACGAAGGGGACAGCGAATGAAAAACTGTTTTTT. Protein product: CASSQDLRTKGTANEKLFF.

For the CDR3, the DNA is TGCGCCAGCAGCCAAGGCGCCAGGGTCCAAGAGACCCAGTACTTC. Amino acids: CASSQGARVQETQYF. V and J are TRBV4-3 and TRBJ2-5; perhaps TRBD1 as D (5 bases). Germline V gene data show CDR1 as LGHNA and CDR2 as YSLEER. V was clipped by 1 base and J by 1 base, with 10 bases between them. The CDR3 spans 15 residues.

The CDR3 here is CASSLYSYSGNTIYF. The CDR3 nucleotides are TGTGCCAGCAGCTTGTACTCCTACTCTGGAAACACCATATATTTT. V gene TRBV5-6 combines with J gene TRBJ1-3; D unclear. The CDR3 totals 15 residues. Germline loops: CDR1 SGHDT, CDR2 YYEEEE. Trimming pared 1 base from V and 0 bases from J, leaving 8 bases between.

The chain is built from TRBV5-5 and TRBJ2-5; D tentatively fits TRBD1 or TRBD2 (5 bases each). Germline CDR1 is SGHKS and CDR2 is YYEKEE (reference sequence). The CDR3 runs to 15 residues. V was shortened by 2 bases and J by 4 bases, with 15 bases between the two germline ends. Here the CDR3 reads CASSFKRDATETQYF. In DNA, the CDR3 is TGTGCCAGCAGCTTCAAAAGGGACGCAACAGAGACCCAGTACTTC.

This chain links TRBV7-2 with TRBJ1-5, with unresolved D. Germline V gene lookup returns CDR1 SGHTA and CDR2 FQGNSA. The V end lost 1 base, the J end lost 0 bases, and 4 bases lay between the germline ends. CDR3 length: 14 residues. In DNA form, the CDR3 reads TGTGCCAGCAGCTTAGGTTTTAGCAATCAGCCCCAGCATTTT. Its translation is CASSLGFSNQPQHF.

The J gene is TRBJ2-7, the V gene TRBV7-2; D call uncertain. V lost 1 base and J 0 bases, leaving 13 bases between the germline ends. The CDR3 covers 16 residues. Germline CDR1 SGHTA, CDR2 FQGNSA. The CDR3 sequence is CASSLVGPPSSYEQYF. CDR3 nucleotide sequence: TGTGCCAGCAGCTTAGTCGGACCCCCGAGCTCCTACGAGCAGTACTTC. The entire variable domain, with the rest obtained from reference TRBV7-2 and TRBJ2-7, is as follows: GAGVSQSPSNKVTEKGKDVELRCDPISGHTALYWYRQSLGQGLEFLIYFQGNSAPDKSGLPSDRFSAERTGGSVSTLTIQRTQQEDSAVYLCASSLVGPPSSYEQYFGPGTRLTVT.

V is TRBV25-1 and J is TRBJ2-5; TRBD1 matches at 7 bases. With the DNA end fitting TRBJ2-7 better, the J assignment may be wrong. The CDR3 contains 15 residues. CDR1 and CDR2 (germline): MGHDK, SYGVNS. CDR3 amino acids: CASSATGQHIYEQYF. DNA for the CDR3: TGTGCCAGCAGTGCCACGGGACAGCACATCTACGAGCAGTACTTC.

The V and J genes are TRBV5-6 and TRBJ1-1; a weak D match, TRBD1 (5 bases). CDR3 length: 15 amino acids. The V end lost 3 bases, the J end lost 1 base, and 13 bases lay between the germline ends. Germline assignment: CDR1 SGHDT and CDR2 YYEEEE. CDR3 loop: CASSWGKRGNTEAFF. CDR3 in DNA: TGTGCCAGCAGCTGGGGCAAGCGTGGGAACACTGAAGCTTTCTTT.

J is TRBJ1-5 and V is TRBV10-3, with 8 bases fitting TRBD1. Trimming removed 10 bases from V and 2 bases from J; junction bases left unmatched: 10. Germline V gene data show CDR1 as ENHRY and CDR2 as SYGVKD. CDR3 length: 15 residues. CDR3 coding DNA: TGTGCCACCCAACCCCAGGGGGCAGGCAATCAGCCCCAGCATTTT. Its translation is CATQPQGAGNQPQHF.

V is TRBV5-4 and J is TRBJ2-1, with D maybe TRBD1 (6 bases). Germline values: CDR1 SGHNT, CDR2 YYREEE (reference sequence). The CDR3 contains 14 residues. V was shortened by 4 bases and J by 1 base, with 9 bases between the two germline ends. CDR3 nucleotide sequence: TGTGCCAGCAGCCGGGACACATCCTACAATGAGCAGTTCTTC. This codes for CASSRDTSYNEQFF.

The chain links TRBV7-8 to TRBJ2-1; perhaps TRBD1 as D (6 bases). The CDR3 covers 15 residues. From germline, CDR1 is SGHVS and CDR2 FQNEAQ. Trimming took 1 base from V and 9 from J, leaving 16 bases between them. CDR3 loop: CASSLGQDPTTEQFF. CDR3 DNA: TGTGCCAGCAGCTTAGGACAGGATCCTACAACTGAGCAGTTCTTC.

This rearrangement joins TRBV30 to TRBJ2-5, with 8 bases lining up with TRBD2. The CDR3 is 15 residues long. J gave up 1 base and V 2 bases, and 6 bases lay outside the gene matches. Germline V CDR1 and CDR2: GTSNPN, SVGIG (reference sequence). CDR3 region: CAWSPTGGAQETQYF. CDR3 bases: TGTGCCTGGAGTCCTACCGGGGGGGCCCAAGAGACCCAGTACTTC.

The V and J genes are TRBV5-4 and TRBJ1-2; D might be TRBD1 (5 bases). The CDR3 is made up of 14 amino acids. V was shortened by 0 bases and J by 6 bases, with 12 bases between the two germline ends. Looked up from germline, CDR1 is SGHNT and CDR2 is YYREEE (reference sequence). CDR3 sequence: CASSLGQGWDGYTF. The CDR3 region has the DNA TGTGCCAGCAGCTTGGGTCAGGGATGGGATGGCTACACCTTC.

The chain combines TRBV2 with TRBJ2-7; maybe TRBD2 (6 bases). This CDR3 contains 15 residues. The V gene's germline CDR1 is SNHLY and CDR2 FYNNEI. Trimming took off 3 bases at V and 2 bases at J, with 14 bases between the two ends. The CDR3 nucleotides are TGTGCCAGCAGTGAGTCGCCCGGGAGCGCCTACGAGCAGTACTTC. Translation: CASSESPGSAYEQYF.

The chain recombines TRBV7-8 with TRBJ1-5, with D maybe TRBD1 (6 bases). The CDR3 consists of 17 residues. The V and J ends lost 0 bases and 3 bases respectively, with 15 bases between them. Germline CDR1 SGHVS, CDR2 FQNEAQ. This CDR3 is CASSLAPWGAANQPQHF. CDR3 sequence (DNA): TGTGCCAGCAGCTTAGCCCCTTGGGGGGCGGCCAATCAGCCCCAGCATTTT. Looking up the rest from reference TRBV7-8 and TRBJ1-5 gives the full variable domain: GAGVSQSPRYKVAKRGQDVALRCDPISGHVSLFWYQQALGQGPEFLTYFQNEAQLDKSGLPSDRFFAERPEGSVSTLKIQRTQQEDSAVYLCASSLAPWGAANQPQHFGDGTRLSIL.

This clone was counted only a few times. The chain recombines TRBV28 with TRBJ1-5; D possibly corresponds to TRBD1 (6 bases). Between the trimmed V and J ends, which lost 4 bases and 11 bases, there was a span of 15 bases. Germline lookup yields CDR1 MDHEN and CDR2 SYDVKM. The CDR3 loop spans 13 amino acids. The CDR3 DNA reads TGTGCCAGCAGTTACCGACAGGCTCGGGCCCAGCATTTT. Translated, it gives CASSYRQARAQHF.

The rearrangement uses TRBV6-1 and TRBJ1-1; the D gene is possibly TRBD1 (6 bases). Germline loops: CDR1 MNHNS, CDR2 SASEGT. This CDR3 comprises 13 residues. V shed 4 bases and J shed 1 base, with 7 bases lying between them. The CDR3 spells CASSAGQNTEAFF. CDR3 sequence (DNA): TGTGCCAGCAGTGCGGGACAGAACACTGAAGCTTTCTTT.

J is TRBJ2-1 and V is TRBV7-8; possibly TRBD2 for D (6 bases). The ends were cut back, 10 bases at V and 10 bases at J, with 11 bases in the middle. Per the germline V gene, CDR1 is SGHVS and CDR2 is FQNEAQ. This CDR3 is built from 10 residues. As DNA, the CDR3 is TGTGCCATTGGGGGGTGGGAGCAGTTCTTC. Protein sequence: CAIGGWEQFF.

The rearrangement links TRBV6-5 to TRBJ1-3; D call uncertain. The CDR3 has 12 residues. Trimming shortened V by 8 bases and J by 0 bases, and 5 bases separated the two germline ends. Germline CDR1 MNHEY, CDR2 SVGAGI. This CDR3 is CASRSSGNTIYF. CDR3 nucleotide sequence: TGTGCCAGCCGGAGCTCTGGAAACACCATATATTTT.

DNA for the CDR3: TGTGCCAGCAGTTCTGGGGCCAACGTCCTGACTTTC. As protein: CASSSGANVLTF. The rearrangement uses TRBV7-9 and TRBJ2-6; D gene uncertain. The germline V gene has CDR1 SEHNR and CDR2 FQNEAQ (reference sequence). The CDR3 extends over 12 amino acids. With 6 bases removed from V and 1 base from J, the gap between germline ends came to 1 base.

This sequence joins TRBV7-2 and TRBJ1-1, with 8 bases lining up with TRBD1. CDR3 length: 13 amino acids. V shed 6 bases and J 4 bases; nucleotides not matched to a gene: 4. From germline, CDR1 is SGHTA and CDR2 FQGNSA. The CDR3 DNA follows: TGTGCCAGCAGTTCCCAGGGGGCCACTGAAGCTTTCTTT. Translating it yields CASSSQGATEAFF.

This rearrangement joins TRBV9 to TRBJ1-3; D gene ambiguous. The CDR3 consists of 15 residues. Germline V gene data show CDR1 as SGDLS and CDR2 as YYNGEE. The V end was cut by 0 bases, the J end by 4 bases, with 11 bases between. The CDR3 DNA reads TGTGCCAGCAGCGTAGGTCTAGGGTACGGAAACACCATATATTTT. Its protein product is CASSVGLGYGNTIYF. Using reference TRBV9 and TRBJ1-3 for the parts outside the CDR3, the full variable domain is DSGVTQTPKHLITATGQRVTLRCSPRSGDLSVYWYQQSLDQGLQFLIQYYNGEERAKGNILERFSAQQFPDLHSELNLSSLELGDSALYFCASSVGLGYGNTIYFGEGSWLTVV.

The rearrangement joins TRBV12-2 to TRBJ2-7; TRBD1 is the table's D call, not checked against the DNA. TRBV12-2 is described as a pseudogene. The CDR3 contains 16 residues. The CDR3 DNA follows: TGTGCAAGTCGTAAGCGGCAGGGGGTAGAGATGTACGAGCAGTACTTC. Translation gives CASRKRQGVEMYEQYF.